This TCR beta chain derives from a study of blood T cell repertoires in COVID-19. Study in general: Both acute and convalescent COVID-19 samples were obtained from the United States, Italy and Spain. Nucleic acid was either cDNA or gDNA, and it came from T cells, B-cell-depleted T cells, or PBMCs.

Seattle participants joined during active infection and were tracked over time. Trimming pared 2 bases from V and 5 bases from J, leaving 9 bases between. Germline lookup yields CDR1 WNHNN and CDR2 SYGVQD (reference sequence). The CDR3 spans 13 residues. Original data processing: Reference gene primer amplification gave estimated nucleated cell counts. Sequencing was performed with immunoSEQ multiplex PCR; in TCRdb, only in-frame clones are kept and a portion is missing. That table supplies the V and J calls and clone size; D and trimming were determined from the DNA. This sample carries around 470,000 clones, 80% to 90% of them seen once, and the ten largest clones take roughly 0.92%.

The sequence was obtained from a man aged 18 to 29 with COVID-19, enrolled during active disease. Sample: peripheral blood. The chain uses TRBV10-1 and TRBJ2-5, with D possibly matching TRBD2 (5 bases). CDR3 residues: CASSEIRGETQYF. CDR3 nucleotide sequence: TGCGCCAGCAGTGAGATCCGAGGGGAGACCCAGTACTTC.